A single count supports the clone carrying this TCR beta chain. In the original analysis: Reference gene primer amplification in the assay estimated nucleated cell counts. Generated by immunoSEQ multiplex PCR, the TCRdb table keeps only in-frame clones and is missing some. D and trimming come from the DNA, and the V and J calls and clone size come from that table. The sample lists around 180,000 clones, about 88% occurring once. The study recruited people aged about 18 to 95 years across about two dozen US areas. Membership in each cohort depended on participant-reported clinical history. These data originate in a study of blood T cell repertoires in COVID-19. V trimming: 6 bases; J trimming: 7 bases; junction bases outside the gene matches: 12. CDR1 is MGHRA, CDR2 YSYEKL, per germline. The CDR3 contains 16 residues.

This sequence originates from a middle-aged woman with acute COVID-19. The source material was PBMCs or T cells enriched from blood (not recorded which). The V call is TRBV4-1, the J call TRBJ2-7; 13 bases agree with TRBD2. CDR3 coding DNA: TGCGCCAGCAGAAGGACTAGCGGGGGTCGTCTGGGGGAGCAGTACTTC. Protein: CASRRTSGGRLGEQYF.